This TCR beta chain derives from a study of blood T cell repertoires in COVID-19. V shed 6 bases and J 9 bases; nucleotides not matched to a gene: 8. The germline CDR1 and CDR2 sequences are MRHNA and SNTAGT. This CDR3 comprises 15 residues. Participants, 18 to 89 years old, spanned approximately 25 US areas. As originally analysed: Estimation of nucleated cell counts relied on the amplification of reference gene primers. Assay used: immunoSEQ multiplex PCR; TCRdb lists only in-frame clones, some missing. The V and J calls and clone size are taken from that table; D and trimming were inferred from the DNA. The sample yields around 260,000 clones, approximately 79% seen once.

The TCR sequence derives from a man aged 25 to 40 with acute COVID-19. The gene calls are TRBV6-4 and TRBJ2-1; 13 bases are shared with TRBD2. Material for sequencing was PBMCs or T cells enriched from blood (not recorded which). CDR3 coding DNA: TGTGCCAGCAGCCGACTAGCGGGGGGCCAAGGTGAGCAGTTCTTC. Translating gives CASSRLAGGQGEQFF.